The 2 T cell receptor beta chains presented below share a single source sample, sequenced in a study of blood T cell repertoires in COVID-19. Using immunoSEQ multiplex PCR, the repertoire was profiled, and TCRdb retains in-frame clones only, with some absent. The sample holds under 95,000 clones, around 86% seen once. Source material: peripheral blood. The source of these receptors is a woman of 80 years or more with acute or convalescent COVID-19.

The chain carries TRBV27 and TRBJ2-5; tentative D call: TRBD2 (6 bases). Trimming removed 3 bases from V and 5 bases from J, with 10 bases in between. Germline CDR1 is MNHEY and CDR2 is SMNVEV (reference sequence). The CDR3 has 13 residues. This CDR3 is CASSFRGRETQYF. The DNA for the CDR3 is TGTGCCAGCAGTTTTCGGGGGAGGGAGACCCAGTACTTC.

A few counts support this clone. The chain recombines TRBV18 with TRBJ1-5, with TRBD1 matching 8 bases. The germline V gene has CDR1 KGHSH and CDR2 LQKENI. This CDR3 contains 16 residues. V shed 3 bases and J 3 bases; nucleotides not matched to a gene: 7. The CDR3 DNA is TGTGCCAGCTCACCGGCCCGGACAGGGAACAATCAGCCCCAGCATTTT. This gives the protein CASSPARTGNNQPQHF.